The rows below give T cell receptor beta chains drawn from one sample of a study of blood T cells in healthy people across ages. TCRdb re-analysed the 5' RACE reads in MiXCR, keeping a single row per CDR3 protein. The sample lists approximately 600,000 distinct CDR3 sequences; 58% were seen once. The material sequenced was blood. These receptors all come from a man in his sixties in good health. Both conserved end residues are part of each CDR3.

v_call,j_call,cdr3_aa
TRBV10-3,TRBJ2-3,CAIGTGDNTQYF
TRBV28,TRBJ2-5,CASSLPTGSSETQYF
TRBV20-1,TRBJ2-3,CSAARAGANTDTQYF
TRBV6-5,TRBJ2-1,CASLRTTDNEQFF
TRBV20-1,TRBJ2-7,CSAKRDSSYEQYF
TRBV10-3,TRBJ2-6,CAISESPRAGANVLTF
TRBV29-1,TRBJ2-5,CSAVAGQGQETQYF
TRBV27,.,CASRGLATLEQYF
TRBV2,TRBJ2-1,CASSEESGTVSYNEQFF
TRBV4-1,TRBJ2-3,CASSLHRAPSTDTQYF
TRBV6-1,.,CASRWGQGTYEQYF
TRBV4-1,TRBJ2-7,CASSQSLTGAYEQYF
TRBV29-1,TRBJ2-1,CSVEERKGDEQFF
TRBV20-1,TRBJ2-1,CSARDSGLGPGNEQFF
TRBV20-1,TRBJ1-5,CSAKAETGGGNQPQHF
TRBV11-3,TRBJ1-1,CASSLWSSTEAFF
TRBV25-1,TRBJ2-1,CASRRAGANEQFF
TRBV20-1,TRBJ2-3,CSARVSGTDTQYF
TRBV7-2,TRBJ1-2,CASSPGVGDYGYTF
TRBV6-1,.,CASSDRAFVRETQYF
TRBV6-2/TRBV6-3,TRBJ2-6,CASSDDGANVLTF
TRBV28,TRBJ2-5,CASSVRGEQYF
TRBV5-1,TRBJ2-5,CASSLGDRGFSQETQYF
TRBV14,TRBJ2-7,CASSLWSGYEQYF
TRBV15,TRBJ2-2,CATARLAGGTGELFF
TRBV19,TRBJ2-3,CASSPPGARRTDTQYF
TRBV28,TRBJ2-3,CASSSREFPTADTQYF
TRBV7-2,TRBJ2-1,CASSLVFISLSYNEQFF
TRBV6-2/TRBV6-3,TRBJ1-2,CASSYSYHRYGYTF
TRBV5-1,TRBJ2-3,CASSLEAASTDTQYF
TRBV6-5,TRBJ2-7,CASSYSTGLSYEQYF
TRBV28,TRBJ2-2,CASSFVPSGGYYSTGELFF
TRBV5-5,.,CASSKTGRSETQYF
TRBV29-1,TRBJ2-3,CSVERAGGVDTQYF
TRBV4-2,TRBJ2-2,CASSQRLGLNTGELFF
TRBV7-6,TRBJ1-1,CASSSPVNTEAFF
TRBV20-1,TRBJ1-1,CSASRKGTEAFF
TRBV20-1,TRBJ1-1,CSARVTRDRGPGNTEAFF
TRBV5-1,TRBJ2-5,CASSLTGTAGETQYF
TRBV11-2,.,CASSPGQGLAYEQYF
TRBV5-1,TRBJ2-5,CASSFHQGGYQETQYF
TRBV6-6,TRBJ1-5,CASSYSTSSNQPQHF
TRBV12-3/TRBV12-4,TRBJ2-1,CATGTSVGSYNEQFF
TRBV25-1,TRBJ1-2,CASSVGYGYTF
TRBV5-1,TRBJ2-1,CASSRTDIYNEQFF
TRBV7-2,TRBJ2-3,CASSFWEGTFTDTQYF
TRBV25-1,TRBJ1-6,CASSEYQAGKSPLHF
TRBV20-1,TRBJ2-3,CSARGTGVDTQYF
TRBV6-5,TRBJ1-6,CASSQDPDRANSPLHF
TRBV2,TRBJ1-6,CASSEGLRNSPLHF
TRBV24-1,TRBJ2-3,CATSGRDREGADTQYF
TRBV13,TRBJ2-5,CASSVQGRQETQYF
TRBV12-3/TRBV12-4,TRBJ2-3,CASSVSGVGDTQYF
TRBV25-1,TRBJ2-7,CASSPGRGASYEQYF